This T cell receptor beta chain was found in a study of cytomegalovirus exposure and HLA in healthy donors. Study-wide results and caveats: Most TCR sequences showed up rarely, but some public TCRs showed up in many donors. Earlier analysis looked at TCR beta V segments, and most were productive about 87% or about 30% of the time. For presence/absence analyses, sequencing depth was assumed to be roughly uniform across donors.

The PCR used 60 Vbeta and 13 Jbeta primers. Clones were read by immunoSEQ multiplex PCR, and TCRdb kept only the in-frame ones, dropping some. The table shows more than 250,000 clones, with over 85% occurring only once. On this clone itself: What it binds is not known.

The clonotype originates from a woman aged 18-35 years in good health and CMV-seronegative. Sequencing was performed on PBMCs.

The CDR3 protein is CASSTDRSQGIYYGYTF. CDR3 bases: TGTGCCAGTAGTACGGACAGGAGTCAAGGCATATACTATGGCTACACCTTC. This chain links TRBV19 with TRBJ1-2; TRBD1 matches 7 bases. Trimming cost V 4 bases and J 3 bases; bases outside gene matches: 14. Germline CDR1 is LNHDA and CDR2 is SQIVND (reference sequence). The CDR3 consists of 17 residues.